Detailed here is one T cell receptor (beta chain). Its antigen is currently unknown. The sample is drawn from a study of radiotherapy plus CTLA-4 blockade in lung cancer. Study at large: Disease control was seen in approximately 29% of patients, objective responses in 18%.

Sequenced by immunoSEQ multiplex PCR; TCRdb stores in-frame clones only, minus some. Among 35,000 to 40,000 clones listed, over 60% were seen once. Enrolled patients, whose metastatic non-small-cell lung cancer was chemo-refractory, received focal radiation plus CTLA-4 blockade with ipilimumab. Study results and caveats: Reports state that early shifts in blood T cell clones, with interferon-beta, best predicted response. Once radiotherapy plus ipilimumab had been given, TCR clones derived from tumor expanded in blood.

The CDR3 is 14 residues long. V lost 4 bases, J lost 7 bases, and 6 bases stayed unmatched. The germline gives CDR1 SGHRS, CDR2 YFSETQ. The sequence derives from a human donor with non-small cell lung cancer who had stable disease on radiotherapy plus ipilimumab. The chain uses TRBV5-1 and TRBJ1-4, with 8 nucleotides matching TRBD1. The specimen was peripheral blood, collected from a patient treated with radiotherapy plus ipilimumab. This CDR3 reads CASSPSGQGEKLFF. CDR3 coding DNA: TGCGCCAGCAGCCCAAGTGGACAGGGTGAAAAACTGTTTTTT.